Listed here are 17 T cell receptor beta chains from one sample, sequenced in a study of T-cell reconstitution after alpha-beta-depleted transplantation in children. Library preparation (for TCRbeta) was performed with unique molecular identifiers. TCRdb analysed the PCR reads with MiXCR anew, one entry per CDR3 protein. Of hundreds of thousands of distinct CDR3 sequences in the sample, 10% to 15% are singletons; the top ten hold roughly 2.3%. The sample here was PBMCs, mostly from graft donor cells, taken 360 days after TCRalphabeta/CD19-depleted stem cell transplant. The receptors derive from a male patient younger than 18 who had a stem cell transplant for acute myeloid leukemia, so the T cells may come from the graft donor.

J is TRBJ2-5 and V is TRBV12-3 or TRBV12-4, with D perhaps being TRBD1 or TRBD2 (5 bases each). The ends were cut back, 3 bases at V and 5 bases at J, with 16 bases in the middle. This CDR3 comprises 15 residues. The CDR3: CASSFLGENGETQYF. For the CDR3, the DNA is TGTGCCAGCAGTTTCTTGGGGGAGAACGGCGAGACCCAGTACTTC.

This clonotype occurred a few times. The chain links TRBV28 to TRBJ1-2; TRBD1 aligns across 8 bases. Per the germline V gene, CDR1 is MDHEN and CDR2 is SYDVKM. The CDR3 is 16 residues long. The J segment lost 4 bases and the V segment lost 5 bases, leaving 12 bases of the junction unmatched. This chain's CDR3 is CASSPPGQGRSYGYTF. CDR3 in DNA: TGTGCCAGCAGTCCACCCGGACAGGGAAGGAGCTATGGCTACACCTTC.

The J gene is TRBJ2-7, the V gene TRBV12-3 or TRBV12-4; 8 bases match TRBD1. The CDR3 contains 12 residues. The V gene end was trimmed by 7 bases and the J gene end by 5 bases; junction bases not matched to a gene: 4. The DNA for the CDR3 is TGTGCCAGCATCGTACAGGGGGACGAGCAGTACTTC. Protein: CASIVQGDEQYF.

At least ten counts were recorded for this clonotype. The V call is TRBV20-1, the J call TRBJ2-1; either TRBD1 or TRBD2 may fit D (5 bases each). This CDR3 has 15 amino acids. Trimming shortened V by 0 bases and J by 2 bases, and 11 bases separated the two germline ends. Germline V gene sequence: CDR1 DFQATT, CDR2 SNEGSKA (reference sequence). The CDR3 protein is CSARDPGTPYNEQFF. The CDR3 DNA is TGCAGTGCTAGAGATCCGGGGACCCCCTACAATGAGCAGTTCTTC.

The rearrangement joins TRBV4-3 to TRBJ2-7; possibly TRBD2 for D (6 bases). Trimming took off 0 bases at V and 3 bases at J, with 21 bases between the two ends. CDR1 is LGHNA and CDR2 is YSLEER in the germline V gene. The CDR3 loop spans 18 amino acids. The CDR3 spells CASSQDEDWRELYYEQYF. The CDR3 region has the DNA TGCGCCAGCAGCCAAGATGAGGATTGGCGGGAACTGTACTACGAGCAGTACTTC.

This chain joins TRBV12-3 or TRBV12-4 and TRBJ2-2; D may be TRBD1 (5 bases). V dropped 5 bases and J dropped 13 bases, with 14 bases sitting between them. This CDR3 is built from 12 residues. The CDR3 nucleotides read TGTGCCAGCAGTCCAAATGCAAGGGGGCTGTTTTTT. Protein sequence: CASSPNARGLFF.

The V gene is TRBV6-5, the J gene TRBJ1-5; D ambiguous. V was cut by 1 base and J by 4 bases, with 8 bases left in between. Germline V lookup: CDR1 MNHEY, CDR2 SVGAGI. This CDR3 has 14 amino acids. The CDR3 sequence is CASSYFITNQPQHF. Here the CDR3 DNA reads TGTGCCAGCAGTTACTTTATCACTAATCAGCCCCAGCATTTT.

The V call is TRBV11-2, the J call TRBJ2-7; the D call may be TRBD1 or TRBD2 (6 bases each). The CDR3 consists of 15 residues. Per the germline V gene, CDR1 is SGHAT and CDR2 is FQNNGV. The V gene lost 6 bases and the J gene lost 2 bases, with 17 bases spanning the gap. This CDR3 is CASSYPVGGPYEQYF. DNA of the CDR3: TGTGCCAGCAGTTACCCCGTTGGGGGGCCCTACGAGCAGTACTTC.

CDR3 sequence (DNA): TGTGCCTGGAGTGTACACCAGGGGGCGCAGCGCAATGAGCAGTTCTTC. Its protein is CAWSVHQGAQRNEQFF. V gene TRBV30 combines with J gene TRBJ2-1; 8 nucleotides align to TRBD1. Germline V gene sequence: CDR1 GTSNPN, CDR2 SVGIG (reference sequence). J was trimmed by 6 bases and V by 0 bases; bases with no gene match: 10. CDR3 length: 16 amino acids.

This clonotype was counted at least ten times. The rearrangement uses TRBV20-1 and TRBJ2-3; D is tentatively TRBD1 or TRBD2 (5 bases each). The CDR3 runs to 14 residues. Per germline, CDR1 DFQATT and CDR2 SNEGSKA (reference sequence). The V gene lost 0 bases and the J gene lost 2 bases, with 9 bases spanning the gap. The chain's CDR3 is CSARDSGTTDTQYF. DNA for the CDR3: TGCAGTGCTAGAGATTCGGGGACCACAGATACGCAGTATTTT.

The sample holds many counts of this clonotype. The V call is TRBV28, the J call TRBJ2-7; D gene uncertain. The CDR3 has 13 residues. The V and J ends lost 3 bases and 1 base respectively, with 7 bases between them. Germline CDR1 and CDR2: MDHEN and SYDVKM. The CDR3 DNA sequence: TGTGCCAGCAGTTTCTGGGTTTCCTACGAGCAGTACTTC. Amino acids: CASSFWVSYEQYF.

This clonotype was recorded a few times. The chain couples TRBV20-1 to TRBJ1-1; unclear D gene. The V gene's germline CDR1 is DFQATT and CDR2 SNEGSKA (reference sequence). The CDR3 sequence is 12 residues long. V lost 5 bases, J lost 4 bases, and 11 bases lay in between. CDR3 nucleotide sequence: TGCAGTGCTGTACACATGGGCACTGAAGCTTTCTTT. It encodes CSAVHMGTEAFF.

The table lists this clonotype with many counts. V gene TRBV4-2 combines with J gene TRBJ2-2, with TRBD2 identical over 9 bases. This CDR3 has 18 amino acids. The V gene end was trimmed by 3 bases and the J gene end by 3 bases; junction bases not matched to a gene: 11. Germline CDR1 and CDR2: LGHNA and YNFKEQ. The CDR3 is CASSHGRGVAGDTGELFF. CDR3 in DNA: TGTGCCAGCAGCCACGGTAGAGGGGTAGCGGGAGACACCGGGGAGCTGTTTTTT.

The CDR3 nucleotides read TGCGCCAGCAGCTTGACGCGGGGATACACTGAAGCTTTCTTT. Encoded protein: CASSLTRGYTEAFF. The chain links TRBV5-1 to TRBJ1-1; D gene ambiguous. With 1 base removed from V and 3 bases from J, the gap between germline ends came to 10 bases. Germline values: CDR1 SGHRS, CDR2 YFSETQ. The length of the CDR3 is 14 residues. The variable domain in full, with the rest retrieved from reference TRBV5-1 and TRBJ1-1, is KAGVTQTPRYLIKTRGQQVTLSCSPISGHRSVSWYQQTPGQGLQFLFEYFSETQRNKGNFPGRFSGRQFSNSRSEMNVSTLELGDSALYLCASSLTRGYTEAFFGQGTRLTVV.

The rearrangement uses TRBV3-1 and TRBJ2-5, with unresolved D. The CDR3 consists of 13 residues. CDR1 is LGHDT, CDR2 YNNKEL, per germline (reference sequence). V shed 4 bases and J shed 6 bases, with 12 bases lying between them. The CDR3 spells CASSLDLYQTQYF. In DNA, the CDR3 is TGTGCCAGCAGCCTCGATCTTTATCAGACCCAGTACTTC.

The chain recombines TRBV29-1 with TRBJ2-5; D is perhaps TRBD2 (5 bases). The V gene lost 2 bases and the J gene lost 2 bases, with 15 bases spanning the gap. CDR1 and CDR2 from the germline V gene are SQVTM and ANQGSEA. The CDR3 loop spans 15 amino acids. The CDR3 DNA reads TGCAGCGTTGAATTGTCCGGGGTAGGGCAAGAGACCCAGTACTTC. It specifies CSVELSGVGQETQYF. Full variable domain (rest looked up from reference TRBV29-1 and TRBJ2-5): SAVISQKPSRDICQRGTSLTIQCQVDSQVTMMFWYRQQPGQSLTLIATANQGSEATYESGFVIDKFPISRPNLTFSTLTVSNMSPEDSSIYLCSVELSGVGQETQYFGPGTRLLVL.

This clonotype has ten or more counts. J is TRBJ2-1 and V is TRBV29-1; D gene ambiguous. The CDR3 totals 14 residues. The germline gives CDR1 SQVTM, CDR2 ANQGSEA. Trimming took off 3 bases at V and 3 bases at J, with 12 bases between the two ends. The CDR3 here is CSVDHGSNYNEQFF. DNA for the CDR3: TGCAGCGTTGATCATGGCAGTAACTACAATGAGCAGTTCTTC.